The 25 T cell receptor beta chains below come from one sample, sequenced in a study of T-cell reconstitution after alpha-beta-depleted transplantation in children. Unique molecular identifiers were built into the TCRbeta library. A single record per CDR3 protein comes from TCRdb applying MiXCR to the PCR reads. The sample lists under 140,000 distinct CDR3 sequences, approximately 10% occurring once. Specimen: PBMCs from the stem cell graft donor, collected from the stem cell graft. These TCRs come from a human donor who donated a stem cell graft to a child with acute lymphoblastic leukemia.

This clonotype was picked up many times. The chain has TRBV27 and TRBJ1-5; TRBD1 is a possible D gene (6 bases). Looked up from germline, CDR1 is MNHEY and CDR2 is SMNVEV (reference sequence). CDR3 size: 17 residues. V lost 2 bases and J lost 2, with 16 bases in between. The CDR3 DNA reads TGTGCCAGCAGTTTAACACAGGGTATTAATGGCAATCAGCCCCAGCATTTT. Translation gives CASSLTQGINGNQPQHF.

This clonotype was found many times. This chain connects TRBV6-1 to TRBJ2-3; TRBD2 matches 7 bases. The CDR3 is made up of 15 amino acids. CDR1 and CDR2 from the germline V gene are MNHNS and SASEGT. The junction had 9 bases not matched to a gene; V was cut back by 6 bases and J by 3 bases. CDR3 sequence: CASSRTRSFTDTQYF. The DNA of the CDR3 is TGTGCCAGCAGCCGGACTAGATCCTTTACAGATACGCAGTATTTT.

The chain carries TRBV7-2 and TRBJ2-1, with TRBD1 as a possible D gene (5 bases). This CDR3 comprises 15 residues. V was clipped by 7 bases and J by 0 bases, with 13 bases between them. Germline CDR1 and CDR2: SGHTA and FQGNSA. This CDR3 reads CASTRRTGSYNEQFF. The CDR3 DNA sequence: TGTGCCAGCACGAGGAGAACAGGCTCCTACAATGAGCAGTTCTTC.

This clonotype was recorded many times. This chain joins TRBV29-1 and TRBJ1-5, with D unclear. The CDR3 totals 14 residues. Germline loops: CDR1 SQVTM, CDR2 ANQGSEA. The ends were cut back, 0 bases at V and 1 base at J, with 7 bases in the middle. The CDR3 loop reads CSVEEGGSNQPQHF. The DNA for the CDR3 is TGCAGCGTTGAAGAGGGTGGGAGCAATCAGCCCCAGCATTTT.

This clonotype was counted at least ten times. This chain links TRBV28 with TRBJ1-1; D perhaps matches TRBD1 (6 bases). This CDR3 is built from 15 residues. The V gene's germline CDR1 is MDHEN and CDR2 SYDVKM. Trimming left V 4 bases short and J 4 bases short, with 16 bases between. CDR3 loop: CASSSTGMLGTEAFF. The CDR3 bases are TGTGCCAGCAGTTCCACAGGGATGTTGGGCACTGAAGCTTTCTTT. The whole variable domain, remainder taken from reference TRBV28 and TRBJ1-1, is DVKVTQSSRYLVKRTGEKVFLECVQDMDHENMFWYRQDPGLGLRLIYFSYDVKMKEKGDIPEGYSVSREKKERFSLILESASTNQTSMYLCASSSTGMLGTEAFFGQGTRLTVV.

Points on this clonotype: One end of the junction does not line up with germline, which may come from a read error. The V and J genes are TRBV10-3 and TRBJ1-1; 7 bases are a match to TRBD1. The CDR3 has 15 residues. CDR1 ENHRY and CDR2 SYGVKD come from the germline V gene. The chain's CDR3 is CAITEEQGPDTEAFF. For the CDR3, the DNA is TGTGCCATCACTGAGGAACAGGGGCCTGACACTGAAGCTTTCTTT.

Many counts were recorded for this clonotype. The chain joins TRBV20-1 to TRBJ1-1, with 8 bases fitting TRBD1. J lost 4 bases, V lost 5 bases, and 0 bases had no gene match. Germline lookup yields CDR1 DFQATT and CDR2 SNEGSKA (reference sequence). The CDR3 sequence is 11 residues long. CDR3 DNA: TGCAGTGCTGACAGGGGCACTGAAGCTTTCTTT. This gives the protein CSADRGTEAFF.

This clonotype was observed many times. The V and J genes are TRBV20-1 and TRBJ1-2; D unclear. Per the germline V gene, CDR1 is DFQATT and CDR2 is SNEGSKA (reference sequence). The V end was cut by 3 bases, the J end by 4 bases, with 9 bases between. CDR3 length equals 12 residues. CDR3 sequence reads: CSARKGTYGYTF. The CDR3 coding sequence is TGCAGTGCTAGGAAGGGAACCTATGGCTACACCTTC.

This clonotype has a count of ten or more. This chain connects TRBV3-1 to TRBJ2-1, with 7 nucleotides matching TRBD2. V was clipped by 6 bases and J by 5 bases; unmatched bases: 7. CDR1 and CDR2 from the germline V gene are LGHDT and YNNKEL (reference sequence). The CDR3 runs to 14 residues. The CDR3: CASSLLAENNEQFF. For the CDR3, the DNA is TGTGCCAGCAGTCTTCTAGCGGAAAACAATGAGCAGTTCTTC.

In this sample, this clonotype turned up a few times. The chain couples TRBV19 to TRBJ2-4; D tentatively fits TRBD1 or TRBD2 (5 bases each). Germline CDR1 reads LNHDA; CDR2 reads SQIVND (reference sequence). This CDR3 region has 15 residues. Deletions cut 6 bases from V and 5 bases from J, with 17 bases between. CDR3: CASRLRQQRENIQYF. DNA of the CDR3: TGTGCCAGTAGATTAAGACAGCAGAGGGAAAACATTCAGTACTTC.

This clonotype was recorded at least ten times. The rearrangement uses TRBV20-1 and TRBJ1-5; no reliable D call. The CDR3 runs 13 residues. Germline CDR1 is DFQATT and CDR2 is SNEGSKA (reference sequence). The V end lost 5 bases, the J end lost 0 bases, and 8 bases lay between the germline ends. Here the CDR3 reads CSAGSLSNQPQHF. DNA of the CDR3: TGCAGTGCTGGCAGCCTTAGCAATCAGCCCCAGCATTTT.

This clonotype was picked up many times. The gene calls are TRBV5-1 and TRBJ1-1; D unresolved. Germline-derived CDR1 and CDR2 are SGHRS and YFSETQ. Trimming took 1 base from V and 0 from J, leaving 4 bases between them. The CDR3 is made up of 13 amino acids. In DNA, the CDR3 is TGCGCCAGCAGCTTGACGATGAACACTGAAGCTTTCTTT. It encodes CASSLTMNTEAFF.

This sequence joins TRBV7-2 and TRBJ2-2; D remains ambiguous. CDR3 length: 13 residues. V shed 3 bases and J shed 8 bases, with 10 bases lying between them. Germline CDR1 and CDR2: SGHTA and FQGNSA. The CDR3 loop reads CASSLSPRGELFF. Written as DNA, the CDR3 is TGTGCCAGCAGCTTGAGCCCTCGGGGGGAGCTGTTTTTT.

This clonotype has at least ten counts. The chain is built from TRBV7-2 and TRBJ1-2; unclear D gene. The CDR3 runs to 14 residues. V was clipped by 5 bases and J by 6 bases, with 16 bases between them. Germline V gene lookup returns CDR1 SGHTA and CDR2 FQGNSA. CDR3 sequence (DNA): TGTGCCAGCAGCCGCAGACCTGATGAGGATGGCTACACCTTC. Its protein is CASSRRPDEDGYTF.

As concerns this clonotype: A read error may explain this, as a much larger clone is one base away. The chain links TRBV5-1 to TRBJ2-1, with D perhaps matching TRBD2 (5 bases). The CDR3 loop spans 14 amino acids. Germline values: CDR1 SGHRS, CDR2 YFSETQ. The CDR3 DNA reads as TGCGCCAGCGGCTTGGCCCAGCGGAACAATGAGCAGTTCTTC. This codes for CASGLAQRNNEQFF.

This clonotype was found many times. The V gene is TRBV12-3 or TRBV12-4, the J gene TRBJ2-7; 9 positions agree with TRBD1. J lost 5 bases, V lost 0 bases, and 11 bases had no gene match. The CDR3 consists of 17 residues. For the CDR3, the DNA is TGTGCCAGCAGTTTAGCCGAGAGGACAGGGGAAAAGGACGAGCAGTACTTC. It specifies CASSLAERTGEKDEQYF.

This clonotype was observed many times. This chain joins TRBV10-3 and TRBJ1-4; D gene unclear. Germline lookup yields CDR1 ENHRY and CDR2 SYGVKD. The CDR3 loop spans 12 amino acids. Between the trimmed V and J ends, which lost 2 bases and 8 bases, there was a span of 6 bases. CDR3 loop: CAISEKGEKLFF. The CDR3 coding sequence is TGTGCCATCAGTGAGAAAGGGGAAAAACTGTTTTTT.

This clonotype has at least ten counts. This chain uses TRBV7-9 with TRBJ2-7; D remains unclear. V was trimmed by 1 base and J by 5 bases, leaving 15 bases between them. Germline loops: CDR1 SEHNR, CDR2 FQNEAQ (reference sequence). This CDR3 is 15 amino acids long. CDR3 bases: TGTGCCAGCAGCTTAGTCGTAGACAAGCCAGACGAGCAGTACTTC. Its protein product is CASSLVVDKPDEQYF. The entire variable domain, with the rest obtained from reference TRBV7-9 and TRBJ2-7, is as follows: DTGVSQNPRHKITKRGQNVTFRCDPISEHNRLYWYRQTLGQGPEFLTYFQNEAQLEKSRLLSDRFSAERPKGSFSTLEIQRTEQGDSAMYLCASSLVVDKPDEQYFGPGTRLTVT.

Many counts were recorded for this clonotype. This chain links TRBV6-1 with TRBJ1-2; D gene ambiguous. Germline V lookup: CDR1 MNHNS, CDR2 SASEGT. Trimming pared 1 base from V and 5 bases from J, leaving 8 bases between. The CDR3 runs to 13 residues. For the CDR3, the DNA is TGTGCCAGCAGTGAAGTTGGGAGATATGGCTACACCTTC. This codes for CASSEVGRYGYTF.

This clonotype was found many times. The chain links TRBV5-1 to TRBJ2-7, with D perhaps given as TRBD1 or TRBD2 (5 bases each). Looked up from germline, CDR1 is SGHRS and CDR2 is YFSETQ. This CDR3 comprises 16 residues. Trimming took 5 bases from V and 1 from J, leaving 19 bases between them. CDR3 nucleotides: TGCGCCAGCAGTACCTACCGGGACCCTACGTCCTACGAGCAGTACTTC. This translates into CASSTYRDPTSYEQYF.

Notes on this clonotype: Being one base from a much bigger clone, this may be a read error. The rearrangement joins TRBV6-5 to TRBJ2-2, with D perhaps TRBD2 (5 bases). Germline lookup yields CDR1 MNHEY and CDR2 SVGAGI. CDR3 length equals 18 residues. V was clipped by 0 bases and J by 5 bases, with 19 bases between them. CDR3 DNA: TGTGCCAGCAGTTACTCGATGCGTAGCGCGGGTAGTACCGGGGAGCTGTTTTTT. Translating it yields CASSYSMRSAGSTGELFF.

This clonotype was detected many times. The V and J genes are TRBV20-1 and TRBJ1-5; D gene uncertain. V was pared by 3 bases and J by 3 bases, with 18 bases between. The CDR3 runs to 16 residues. CDR1 is DFQATT and CDR2 is SNEGSKA in the germline V gene (reference sequence). Written as DNA, the CDR3 is TGCAGTGCTAGCCACAAATCGGGCTATACCAATCAGCCCCAGCATTTT. Its translation: CSASHKSGYTNQPQHF.

This clonotype has at least ten counts. V usage is TRBV6-5 and J usage is TRBJ2-1; 7 bases line up with TRBD1. V lost 5 bases, J lost 7 bases, and 5 bases stayed unmatched. The CDR3 is made up of 13 amino acids. CDR1 is MNHEY and CDR2 is SVGAGI in the germline V gene. This chain's CDR3 is CASSPWDSNEQFF. The DNA for the CDR3 is TGTGCCAGCAGTCCGTGGGACAGTAATGAGCAGTTCTTC.

This clonotype was seen ten or more times. V and J are TRBV20-1 and TRBJ1-2, with D maybe TRBD1 (5 bases). Germline V gene data show CDR1 as DFQATT and CDR2 as SNEGSKA (reference sequence). The CDR3 is 13 residues long. V was shortened by 3 bases and J by 2 bases, with 10 bases between the two germline ends. CDR3 loop: CSASGTVNYGYTF. CDR3 DNA: TGCAGTGCTAGTGGGACGGTGAACTATGGCTACACCTTC.

This clonotype was recorded a few times. This chain links TRBV25-1 with TRBJ2-3; no clear D. Germline lookup yields CDR1 MGHDK and CDR2 SYGVNS. V lost 1 base to trimming and J lost 0 bases, with 8 bases between them. The CDR3 totals 15 residues. Here the CDR3 reads CASSELQPSTDTQYF. CDR3 DNA: TGTGCCAGCAGTGAATTACAGCCTAGCACAGATACGCAGTATTTT.